These 31 T cell receptor beta chains were all obtained from the same sample, sequenced in a study of T-cell memory formation after mild COVID-19. Via MiXCR, TCRdb re-called the 5' RACE reads, giving one row per CDR3 protein. The table lists more than 100,000 distinct CDR3 sequences, approximately 17% of them singletons. Specimen: PBMCs or a T cell subset sorted from them (not recorded which). These receptors were obtained from a man aged 18 to 30 who had mild COVID-19 (a few samples of this study predate the infection). Cell type and time point are not known.

The chain has TRBV12-3 or TRBV12-4 and TRBJ1-2, with 7 nucleotides matching TRBD1. V was clipped by 5 bases and J by 4 bases; unmatched bases: 7. The CDR3 contains 14 residues. The chain's CDR3 is CASSPGGDSYGYTF. Written as DNA, the CDR3 is TGTGCCAGCAGTCCGGGGGGGGACAGCTATGGCTACACCTTC.

The sample holds a few counts of this clonotype. The chain employs TRBV4-2 and TRBJ2-3, with a weak D call TRBD2 (6 bases). This CDR3 has 16 amino acids. Trimming shortened V by 4 bases and J by 0 bases, and 14 bases separated the two germline ends. Germline assignment: CDR1 LGHNA and CDR2 YNFKEQ. CDR3 sequence: CASSRLADPSTDTQYF. The CDR3 DNA is TGTGCCAGCAGCCGGTTAGCGGACCCTAGCACAGATACGCAGTATTTT.

This clonotype was observed a few times. The chain combines TRBV18 with TRBJ2-3; no clear D gene. V lost 6 bases, J lost 0 bases, and 13 bases lay in between. CDR3 size: 15 residues. Looked up from germline, CDR1 is KGHSH and CDR2 is LQKENI. The CDR3 bases are TGTGCCAGCTCTCGCCGACACGATAGCACAGATACGCAGTATTTT. This encodes CASSRRHDSTDTQYF.

This clonotype was recorded a few times. The chain couples TRBV20-1 to TRBJ1-5; D gene uncertain. Trimming took off 7 bases at V and 4 bases at J, with 14 bases between the two ends. The CDR3 is 13 amino acids. Germline CDR1 and CDR2: DFQATT and SNEGSKA (reference sequence). CDR3 coding DNA: TGCAGTGGCCAGATTGGAGGAAATCAGCCCCAGCATTTT. Translating gives CSGQIGGNQPQHF.

V and J are TRBV20-1 and TRBJ2-1; 7 bases are shared with TRBD2. This CDR3 is built from 14 residues. Germline loops: CDR1 DFQATT, CDR2 SNEGSKA (reference sequence). J was trimmed by 2 bases and V by 1 base; bases with no gene match: 2. The CDR3: CSARGGGPYNEQFF. For the CDR3, the DNA is TGCAGTGCTAGAGGCGGGGGACCCTACAATGAGCAGTTCTTC.

This clonotype was seen ten or more times. This sequence joins TRBV12-3 or TRBV12-4 and TRBJ2-7; D gene unclear. The CDR3 has 12 amino acids. With 3 bases removed from V and 12 bases from J, the gap between germline ends came to 15 bases. The CDR3 region is CASSFSTGYTYF. The DNA of the CDR3 is TGTGCCAGCAGTTTTAGTACGGGTTACACGTACTTC.

The chain has TRBV18 and TRBJ2-5, with D tentatively TRBD1 (6 bases). The V and J ends lost 3 bases and 7 bases respectively, with 18 bases between them. The CDR3 has 15 residues. CDR1 is KGHSH and CDR2 is LQKENI in the germline V gene. The CDR3 sequence is CASSPPGQSLWTQYF. DNA of the CDR3: TGTGCCAGCTCACCCCCGGGACAATCTCTATGGACCCAGTACTTC.

The rearrangement uses TRBV4-1 and TRBJ2-1; TRBD2 matches at 12 bases. The CDR3 runs to 17 residues. The germline V gene has CDR1 MGHRA and CDR2 YSYEKL. J gave up 5 bases and V 3 bases, and 8 bases lay outside the gene matches. CDR3 region: CASSHGLLAGGNNEQFF. The CDR3 coding sequence is TGCGCCAGCAGCCACGGACTCCTAGCGGGGGGGAACAATGAGCAGTTCTTC.

In its sample, this clonotype was seen a few times. The V and J genes are TRBV5-1 and TRBJ1-3; D unclear. Trimming pared 1 base from V and 3 bases from J, leaving 17 bases between. Germline V CDR1 and CDR2: SGHRS, YFSETQ. The CDR3 consists of 17 residues. CDR3 amino acids: CASSLFLGGIGGNTIYF. Here the CDR3 DNA reads TGCGCCAGCAGCTTGTTTTTAGGAGGGATTGGTGGAAACACCATATATTTT.

This clonotype appeared a few times. J is TRBJ1-2 and V is TRBV29-1; D might be TRBD1 (6 bases). The CDR3 runs to 13 residues. The germline V gene has CDR1 SQVTM and CDR2 ANQGSEA. Trimming stripped 2 bases from V and 1 base from J, with 8 bases between. The CDR3 is CSVERTVNYGYTF. In nucleotides, the CDR3 is TGCAGCGTTGAACGGACAGTTAACTATGGCTACACCTTC. Full variable domain (rest looked up from reference TRBV29-1 and TRBJ1-2): SAVISQKPSRDICQRGTSLTIQCQVDSQVTMMFWYRQQPGQSLTLIATANQGSEATYESGFVIDKFPISRPNLTFSTLTVSNMSPEDSSIYLCSVERTVNYGYTFGSGTRLTVV.

This clonotype turned up a few times. The chain is built from TRBV7-8 and TRBJ2-7; 7 bases align to TRBD2. From germline, CDR1 is SGHVS and CDR2 FQNEAQ. The CDR3 has 16 residues. V trimming: 2 bases; J trimming: 3 bases; junction bases outside the gene matches: 10. CDR3 loop: CASSLSAVREDYEQYV. The CDR3 DNA sequence: TGTGCCAGCAGCTTATCGGCGGTCCGGGAGGACTACGAGCAGTACGTC.

A few counts support this clonotype. The J gene is TRBJ2-7, the V gene TRBV30; no reliable D call. CDR3 length: 11 amino acids. Germline assignment: CDR1 GTSNPN and CDR2 SVGIG (reference sequence). V was pared by 1 base and J by 7 bases, with 8 bases between. The CDR3 DNA reads as TGTGCCTGGAGTGCCAACCTGGAGCAGTACTTC. Translation: CAWSANLEQYF.

This clonotype has more than one count but fewer than ten. This chain links TRBV7-9 with TRBJ2-5; TRBD2 agrees at 7 bases. CDR1 and CDR2 (germline): SEHNR, FQNEAQ (reference sequence). CDR3 size: 14 residues. The ends lost 1 base at V and 4 bases at J; junction bases unmatched: 3. The CDR3 loop is CASSLGSGGETQYF. The CDR3 DNA reads TGTGCCAGCAGCTTAGGGTCGGGAGGAGAGACCCAGTACTTC.

This clonotype was seen only a few times. V and J are TRBV11-2 and TRBJ2-5, with D tentatively TRBD2 (5 bases). Trimming shortened V by 5 bases and J by 0 bases, and 10 bases separated the two germline ends. Germline CDR1 reads SGHAT; CDR2 reads FQNNGV. CDR3 size: 14 residues. In DNA form, the CDR3 reads TGTGCCAGCAGCCCCCTGGGAGACCAAGAGACCCAGTACTTC. As protein: CASSPLGDQETQYF.

Turning to this clonotype: Germline is not matched at one junction end, which may reflect a read error. The chain recombines TRBV7-2 with TRBJ2-2; the D gene is possibly TRBD2 (6 bases). Germline loops: CDR1 SGHTA, CDR2 FQGNSA. The CDR3 has 15 residues. The CDR3 loop is CASSLAGFNTWELFF. CDR3 coding DNA: TGTGCCAGCAGCCTGGCGGGGTTTAACACCTGGGAGCTGTTTTTT.

This clonotype occurred a few times. The chain recombines TRBV6-5 with TRBJ1-1; the match to TRBD1 covers 7 bases. The CDR3 totals 11 residues. After removal of 6 bases from V and 6 bases from J, the junction contained 1 base not matched to a gene. Germline CDR1 and CDR2: MNHEY and SVGAGI. As DNA, the CDR3 is TGTGCCAGCAGGCAGGGGGCTGAAGCTTTCTTT. It yields the protein CASRQGAEAFF.

The chain is built from TRBV6-5 and TRBJ2-5; TRBD1 agrees at 8 bases. The CDR3 has 13 residues. The germline CDR1 and CDR2 sequences are MNHEY and SVGAGI. V was clipped by 8 bases and J by 7 bases; unmatched bases: 9. The CDR3 DNA reads TGTGCCAGCGCCCAGGGGGCGCCGGGGACCCAGTACTTC. Its translation is CASAQGAPGTQYF.

The chain couples TRBV4-3 to TRBJ2-2, with D maybe TRBD2 (6 bases). The CDR3 covers 18 residues. Trimming took off 0 bases at V and 6 bases at J, with 20 bases between the two ends. Germline assignment: CDR1 LGHNA and CDR2 YSLEER. CDR3 DNA: TGCGCCAGCAGCCAAGATCCCGTGGGGGGAGGATTGGCCGGGGAGCTGTTTTTT. Protein product: CASSQDPVGGGLAGELFF.

The sample holds a few counts of this clonotype. The rearrangement joins TRBV5-1 to TRBJ2-4; D uncertain. Trimming took off 0 bases at V and 7 bases at J, with 5 bases between the two ends. Germline lookup yields CDR1 SGHRS and CDR2 YFSETQ. This CDR3 comprises 12 residues. The CDR3 nucleotides are TGCGCCAGCAGCTTGGATTCGAACATTCAGTACTTC. It is translated as CASSLDSNIQYF.

There are many counts of this clonotype. The V gene is TRBV7-2, the J gene TRBJ1-6, with TRBD1 identical over 8 bases. V lost 8 bases and J lost 6; bases outside the gene matches: 9. The CDR3 runs to 15 residues. Per the germline V gene, CDR1 is SGHTA and CDR2 is FQGNSA. This CDR3 is CASRGQGGTNSPLHF. CDR3 coding DNA: TGTGCCAGCCGAGGACAGGGAGGGACTAATTCACCCCTCCACTTT.

The chain links TRBV11-2 to TRBJ1-1, with 11 bases lining up with TRBD1. V shed 5 bases, J shed 4 bases, and the junction held 6 bases outside the gene matches. This CDR3 contains 15 residues. Germline CDR1 SGHAT, CDR2 FQNNGV. CDR3 region: CASSAGGTGGTEAFF. The CDR3, as DNA: TGTGCCAGCAGCGCTGGGGGGACAGGGGGCACTGAAGCTTTCTTT.

This clonotype was seen a few times. The J gene is TRBJ2-7, the V gene TRBV30; 7 bases line up with TRBD1. The CDR3 sequence is 11 residues long. Per the germline V gene, CDR1 is GTSNPN and CDR2 is SVGIG (reference sequence). Trimming at V came to 2 bases and at J to 7 bases, leaving 2 bases not matched to a gene. CDR3 in amino acids: CAWSQGEEQYF. In DNA form, the CDR3 reads TGTGCCTGGAGTCAGGGGGAAGAGCAGTACTTC.

In this sample, this clonotype turned up a few times. The chain employs TRBV6-5 and TRBJ2-5; 9 nucleotides align to TRBD1. The CDR3 consists of 14 residues. V was pared by 5 bases and J by 2 bases, with 3 bases of the junction left unmatched. The germline CDR1 and CDR2 sequences are MNHEY and SVGAGI. The CDR3 nucleotides read TGTGCCAGCAGTGACGACAGGGGGCAAGAGACCCAGTACTTC. Translated, it gives CASSDDRGQETQYF.

This clonotype was counted between two and nine times. The J gene is TRBJ2-2, the V gene TRBV4-1, with 8 bases fitting TRBD1. This CDR3 is 15 amino acids long. The V gene end was trimmed by 1 base and the J gene end by 8 bases; junction bases not matched to a gene: 6. Germline V gene lookup returns CDR1 MGHRA and CDR2 YSYEKL. CDR3 DNA sequence: TGCGCCAGCAGCCAAGCTCACAGGGGGTCTGGGGAGCTGTTTTTT. Translating gives CASSQAHRGSGELFF.

The chain combines TRBV12-3 or TRBV12-4 with TRBJ1-1; unclear D gene. V gave up 5 bases and J gave up 4 bases, with 14 bases separating them. CDR3 length equals 14 residues. CDR3 protein: CASSPPRPGTEAFF. The CDR3 DNA follows: TGTGCCAGCAGTCCCCCTCGACCGGGCACTGAAGCTTTCTTT.

This clonotype showed up just a few times. V gene TRBV12-3 or TRBV12-4 combines with J gene TRBJ1-1, with TRBD1 matching 11 bases. The CDR3 length is 16 residues. Germline trimming cut 7 bases from V and 2 bases from J; bases unmatched to any gene: 9. CDR3 in DNA: TGTGCCAGCACCCTGGACAGGGGGCTCCCCAACACTGAAGCTTTCTTT. It codes for CASTLDRGLPNTEAFF.

The CDR3 DNA is TGTGCCAGGTTAGGGCAAGTTTCAGGGTGGGAGCAGTACTTC. Translating it yields CARLGQVSGWEQYF. This chain uses TRBV10-3 with TRBJ2-7; tentative D call: TRBD1 (5 bases). Germline-derived CDR1 and CDR2 are ENHRY and SYGVKD. V gave up 10 bases and J gave up 7 bases, with 23 bases separating them. The CDR3 has 14 residues.

This clonotype was observed a handful of times. The chain joins TRBV7-2 to TRBJ2-3; 13 bases match TRBD2. Germline-derived CDR1 and CDR2 are SGHTA and FQGNSA. The V segment lost 5 bases and the J segment 8 bases; nucleotides outside the gene matches: 10. The CDR3 is made up of 16 amino acids. CDR3 amino acids: CASSHGTSGVLSTQYF. The CDR3 coding sequence is TGTGCCAGCAGCCACGGGACTAGCGGGGTGCTTAGTACGCAGTATTTT.

J is TRBJ1-6 and V is TRBV18; tentative D call: TRBD1 (6 bases). The CDR3 is 17 amino acids. The germline V gene encodes CDR1 KGHSH and CDR2 LQKENI. V was pared by 1 base and J by 7 bases, with 17 bases between. The CDR3 region is CASSPRGGSDGNSPLHF. The CDR3 DNA sequence: TGTGCCAGCTCACCACGGGGGGGCTCGGACGGCAATTCACCCCTCCACTTT.

The V call is TRBV20-1, the J call TRBJ2-5; D may be TRBD2 (6 bases). CDR3 length: 13 residues. Germline V gene data show CDR1 as DFQATT and CDR2 as SNEGSKA (reference sequence). Trimming cost V 0 bases and J 9 bases, with 14 bases left between them. Here the CDR3 reads CSARDRPGGAQYF. The CDR3 DNA follows: TGCAGTGCTAGAGATCGACCGGGCGGGGCCCAGTACTTC.

This clonotype was seen ten or more times. V usage is TRBV29-1 and J usage is TRBJ2-7, with 7 bases matching TRBD1. CDR1 and CDR2 (germline): SQVTM, ANQGSEA. Unmatched junction bases numbered 7, after V lost 6 bases and J lost 5 bases. This CDR3 region has 12 residues. The CDR3 DNA sequence: TGCAGCGTGGTAAGAGACAGGGACGAGCAGTACTTC. Its translation: CSVVRDRDEQYF.